What follows are 9 T cell receptor beta chains derived from one specimen sequenced in a study of blood T cell repertoires in COVID-19. Assay used: immunoSEQ multiplex PCR; TCRdb lists only in-frame clones, some missing. The repertoire holds roughly 200,000 clones, with 75% to 90% as singletons. The source material was peripheral blood. All receptors come from a human donor with active or convalescent COVID-19. The donor label of this sample is uncertain.

The chain has TRBV7-3 and TRBJ1-5; D is unclear. Germline CDR1 reads SGHTA; CDR2 reads FQGTGA. The V gene lost 5 bases and the J gene lost 16 bases, with 21 bases spanning the gap. This CDR3 has 13 residues. CDR3 loop: CASSPTISPYLHF. The CDR3, as DNA: TGTGCCAGCAGCCCTACTATCTCTCCCTATCTCCATTTT.

J is TRBJ2-3 and V is TRBV6-2 or TRBV6-3; D perhaps matches TRBD2 (5 bases). The CDR3 runs 14 residues. The V end lost 6 bases, the J end lost 5 bases, and 15 bases lay between the germline ends. CDR1 and CDR2 from the germline V gene are MNHEY and SVGEGT. The CDR3 nucleotides read TGTGCCAGCAGCTGGAGCGGTTGGAGAGATACGCAGTATTTT. Translating it yields CASSWSGWRDTQYF.

The genes are TRBV5-1 and TRBJ2-3, with D perhaps TRBD2 (6 bases). Germline-derived CDR1 and CDR2 are SGHRS and YFSETQ. V lost 3 bases and J lost 3, with 17 bases in between. The CDR3 runs 16 residues. This CDR3 reads CASSSGAGRRTDTQYF. The CDR3 nucleotides read TGCGCCAGCAGCTCGGGAGCAGGTCGAAGAACAGATACGCAGTATTTT. The full variable domain, rest sourced from reference TRBV5-1 and TRBJ2-3, is KAGVTQTPRYLIKTRGQQVTLSCSPISGHRSVSWYQQTPGQGLQFLFEYFSETQRNKGNFPGRFSGRQFSNSRSEMNVSTLELGDSALYLCASSSGAGRRTDTQYFGPGTRLTVL.

The chain recombines TRBV21-1 with TRBJ2-1; no check of the table's D call, TRBD2, against the DNA was made. TRBV21-1 is labeled a pseudogene. This CDR3 has 18 residues. The CDR3 loop reads CASSKAWTSGSPQDEQFF. Written as DNA, the CDR3 is TGTGCCAGCAGCAAAGCTTGGACTAGCGGGAGTCCCCAGGATGAGCAGTTCTTC.

This clone was seen repeatedly, ten times or more. The chain links TRBV4-3 to TRBJ2-7; D may be TRBD1 (6 bases). The V end was cut by 4 bases, the J end by 2 bases, with 15 bases between. Germline CDR1 and CDR2: LGHNA and YSLEER. This CDR3 is built from 15 residues. The CDR3 coding sequence is TGCGCCAGCAGCCGACACCCCGGGGACACCTACGAGCAGTACTTC. Its translation: CASSRHPGDTYEQYF.

The chain combines TRBV5-4 with TRBJ2-7; weak D call: TRBD1 (6 bases). In germline, CDR1 is SGHNT, CDR2 YYREEE (reference sequence). CDR3 length: 14 amino acids. Trimming removed 0 bases at V and 5 bases at J, with 12 bases between. The CDR3 nucleotides read TGTGCCAGCAGCTTGGGGCAGGGGTTCGACGAGCAGTACTTC. This gives the protein CASSLGQGFDEQYF.

This clone came up once. The chain carries TRBV4-1 and TRBJ2-1; 13 nucleotides match TRBD2. This CDR3 has 20 amino acids. J gave up 0 bases and V 3 bases, and 11 bases lay outside the gene matches. CDR1 and CDR2 (germline): MGHRA, YSYEKL. CDR3 protein: CASSQQPTSGRPLSYNEQFF. The CDR3 nucleotides read TGCGCCAGCAGCCAGCAACCGACTAGCGGGAGGCCCCTCTCCTACAATGAGCAGTTCTTC.

V usage is TRBV6-5 and J usage is TRBJ2-7; TRBD1 agrees at 9 bases. The CDR3 has 14 amino acids. V lost 5 bases to trimming and J lost 3 bases; unmatched junction nucleotides: 5. In germline, CDR1 is MNHEY, CDR2 SVGAGI. CDR3 nucleotide sequence: TGTGCCAGCAGTACAGGGGGCGGATACTACGAGCAGTACTTC. Translation: CASSTGGGYYEQYF.

The J gene is TRBJ2-7, the V gene TRBV7-9; possible D gene TRBD2, 6 bases. The CDR3 is 15 amino acids. Germline V gene data show CDR1 as SEHNR and CDR2 as FQNEAQ (reference sequence). Trimming removed 7 bases at V and 3 bases at J, with 19 bases between. The chain's CDR3 is CASTPISEGDYEQYF. The CDR3, as DNA: TGTGCCAGCACCCCTATTTCGGAGGGAGACTACGAGCAGTACTTC. Full variable domain (missing parts from reference TRBV7-9 and TRBJ2-7): DTGVSQNPRHKITKRGQNVTFRCDPISEHNRLYWYRQTLGQGPEFLTYFQNEAQLEKSRLLSDRFSAERPKGSFSTLEIQRTEQGDSAMYLCASTPISEGDYEQYFGPGTRLTVT.